The clone carrying this T cell receptor (beta chain) was detected only once. Its antigen is unknown. The CDR3 consists of 14 residues. V dropped 7 bases and J dropped 5 bases, with 14 bases sitting between them. Germline V CDR1 and CDR2: SNHLY, FYNNEI. The sample originates from a study of CD8+ T cells in alopecia areata. Whole-study findings and limits: Higher clonality was seen in lesional scalp than in normal scalp, especially in alopecia totalis/universalis. When scalp samples are sequenced, resident alphabeta T cells of normal skin are also captured.

Investigators isolated RNA and reverse transcribed it into cDNA to act as the sequencing template. Libraries were prepared by immunoSEQ multiplex PCR; TCRdb keeps only in-frame clonotypes and omits some of them. The repertoire consists of approximately 150,000 clones, with about 54% occurring once and the leading ten covering 4.8%. Sequenced: CD4+ T cells sorted from blood. The sequence derives from a human donor in good health. V usage is TRBV2 and J usage is TRBJ2-2; D is perhaps TRBD1 or TRBD2 (6 bases each). The CDR3 protein is CASTRGESTGELFF. The DNA for the CDR3 is TGTGCCAGCACGAGGGGGGAGTCTACCGGGGAGCTGTTTTTT.